This T cell receptor (beta chain) was sequenced in a study of blood T cells in healthy people across ages. A second PCR, run for roughly 7 to 11 cycles, used a sample-barcoded 5' primer plus a J-beta primer mix. Tagging of each cDNA molecule was performed by a template-switch adaptor with 12 random nucleotides. TCRdb re-called the 5' RACE reads with MiXCR, one entry per CDR3 protein. Altogether around 1,600,000 distinct CDR3 sequences are present, less than 45% being singletons, with the ten largest covering 4%. The CDR3 has 14 amino acids. Trimming took 6 bases from V and 8 from J, leaving 20 bases between them. The V gene's germline CDR1 is DFQATT and CDR2 SNEGSKA (reference sequence). This clonotype was counted a few times. At least 6.5 million PBMCs were isolated per sample.

The source of this sequence is a woman under 30 in good health. Sequenced material: blood. The chain uses TRBV20-1 and TRBJ2-1; D possibly corresponds to TRBD2 (5 bases). Written as DNA, the CDR3 is TGCAGTGCCTTAGATGGGAGTCGGCTCGATGAGCAGTTCTTC. It encodes CSALDGSRLDEQFF.